This T cell receptor beta chain was captured in a study of blood T cell repertoires in COVID-19. Overall study: Collection of acute and convalescent COVID-19 samples took place in the United States, Italy and Spain. Nucleic acid was either cDNA or gDNA, and it came from T cells, B-cell-depleted T cells, or PBMCs.

The CDR3 covers 14 residues. The germline V gene encodes CDR1 SGHRS and CDR2 YFSETQ. The V end lost 4 bases, the J end lost 6 bases, and 17 bases lay between the germline ends. Methods used by the authors: The assay estimated nucleated cells by amplifying reference gene primers. TCRdb keeps only in-frame clones here, not all; method: immunoSEQ multiplex PCR. Clone size and V and J calls were adopted from that table, with D and trimming inferred from the DNA. The table has tens of thousands of clones, roughly 89% seen once. Specimen: peripheral blood. V gene TRBV5-1 combines with J gene TRBJ2-7, with D possibly TRBD1 on 6 matching bases. This receptor was identified in a man aged 45 to 65 with active or convalescent COVID-19. The CDR3 sequence is CASSQGQGLTEQYF. The DNA of the CDR3 is TGCGCCAGCAGCCAGGGTCAGGGGCTAACCGAGCAGTACTTC.